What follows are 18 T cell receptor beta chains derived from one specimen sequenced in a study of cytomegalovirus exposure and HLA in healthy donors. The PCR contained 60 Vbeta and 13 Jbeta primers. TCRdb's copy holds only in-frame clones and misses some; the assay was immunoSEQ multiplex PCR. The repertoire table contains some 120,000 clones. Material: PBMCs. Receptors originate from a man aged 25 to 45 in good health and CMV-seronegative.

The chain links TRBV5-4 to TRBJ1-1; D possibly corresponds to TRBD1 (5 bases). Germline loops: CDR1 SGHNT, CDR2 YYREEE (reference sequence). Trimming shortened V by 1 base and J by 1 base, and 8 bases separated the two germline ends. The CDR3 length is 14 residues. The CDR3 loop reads CASSLRGGNTEAFF. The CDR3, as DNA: TGTGCCAGCAGCTTGCGGGGGGGGAACACTGAAGCTTTCTTT. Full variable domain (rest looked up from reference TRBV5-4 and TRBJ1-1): ETGVTQSPTHLIKTRGQQVTLRCSSQSGHNTVSWYQQALGQGPQFIFQYYREEENGRGNFPPRFSGLQFPNYSSELNVNALELDDSALYLCASSLRGGNTEAFFGQGTRLTVV.

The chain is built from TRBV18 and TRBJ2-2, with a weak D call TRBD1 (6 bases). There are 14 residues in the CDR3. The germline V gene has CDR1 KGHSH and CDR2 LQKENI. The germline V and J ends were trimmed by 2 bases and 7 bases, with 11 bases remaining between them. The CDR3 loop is CASSPGTPIGELFF. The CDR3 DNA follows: TGTGCCAGCTCACCAGGGACACCAATCGGGGAGCTGTTTTTT.

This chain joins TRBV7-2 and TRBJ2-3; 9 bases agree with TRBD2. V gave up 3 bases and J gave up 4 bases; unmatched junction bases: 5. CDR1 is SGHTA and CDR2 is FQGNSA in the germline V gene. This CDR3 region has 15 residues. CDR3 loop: CASSFSGGRADTQYF. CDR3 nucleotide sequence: TGTGCCAGCAGCTTCAGCGGGGGGAGGGCAGATACGCAGTATTTT.

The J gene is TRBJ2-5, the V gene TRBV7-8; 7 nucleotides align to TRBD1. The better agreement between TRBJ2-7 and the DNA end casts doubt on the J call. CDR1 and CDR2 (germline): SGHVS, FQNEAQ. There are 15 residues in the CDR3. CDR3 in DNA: TGTGCCAGCAGCTTCCGACAGGGCCTATCCTACGAGCAGTACTTC. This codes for CASSFRQGLSYEQYF.

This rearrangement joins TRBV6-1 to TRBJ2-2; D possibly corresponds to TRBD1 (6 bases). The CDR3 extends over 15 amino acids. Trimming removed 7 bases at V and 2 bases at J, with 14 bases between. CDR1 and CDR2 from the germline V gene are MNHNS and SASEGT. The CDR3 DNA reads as TGTGCCAGCACCCGCGGACAGCCAAACACCGGGGAGCTGTTTTTT. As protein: CASTRGQPNTGELFF.

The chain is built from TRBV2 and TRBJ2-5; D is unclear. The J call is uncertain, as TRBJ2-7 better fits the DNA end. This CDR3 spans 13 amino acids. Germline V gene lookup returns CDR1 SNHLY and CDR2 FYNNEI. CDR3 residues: CASSALMSYEQYF. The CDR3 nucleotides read TGTGCCAGCAGTGCCCTTATGTCCTACGAGCAGTACTTC.

CDR3 loop: CASSLGQSLFF. The CDR3 region has the DNA TGTGCCAGCAGCTTAGGACAGTCTCTCTTTTTT. The chain carries TRBV7-9 and TRBJ1-4, with D perhaps matching TRBD1 (5 bases). In germline, CDR1 is SEHNR, CDR2 FQNEAQ (reference sequence). V was trimmed by 1 base and J by 17 bases, leaving 11 bases between them. The CDR3 is made up of 11 amino acids. Drawing the rest from reference TRBV7-9 and TRBJ1-4, the complete variable domain is DTGVSQNPRHKITKRGQNVTFRCDPISEHNRLYWYRQTLGQGPEFLTYFQNEAQLEKSRLLSDRFSAERPKGSFSTLEIQRTEQGDSAMYLCASSLGQSLFFGSGTQLSVL.

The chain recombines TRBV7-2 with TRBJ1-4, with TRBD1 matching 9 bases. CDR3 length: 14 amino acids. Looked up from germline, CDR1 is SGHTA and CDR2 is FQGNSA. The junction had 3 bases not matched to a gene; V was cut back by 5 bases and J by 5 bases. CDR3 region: CASSTGTGNEKLFF. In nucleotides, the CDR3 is TGTGCCAGCAGCACCGGGACAGGGAATGAAAAACTGTTTTTT.

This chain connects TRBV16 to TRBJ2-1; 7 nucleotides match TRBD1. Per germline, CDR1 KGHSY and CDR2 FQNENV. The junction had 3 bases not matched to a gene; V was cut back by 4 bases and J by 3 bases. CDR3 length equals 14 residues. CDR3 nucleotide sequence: TGTGCCAGCAGCCTTAGACAGGGCTACAATGAGCAGTTCTTC. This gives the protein CASSLRQGYNEQFF.

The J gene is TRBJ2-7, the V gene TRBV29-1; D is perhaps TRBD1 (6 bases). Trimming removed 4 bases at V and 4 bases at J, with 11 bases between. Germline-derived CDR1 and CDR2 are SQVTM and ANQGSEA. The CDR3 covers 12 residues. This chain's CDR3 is CSVGSGEYEQYF. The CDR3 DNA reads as TGCAGCGTTGGATCAGGGGAGTACGAGCAGTACTTC.

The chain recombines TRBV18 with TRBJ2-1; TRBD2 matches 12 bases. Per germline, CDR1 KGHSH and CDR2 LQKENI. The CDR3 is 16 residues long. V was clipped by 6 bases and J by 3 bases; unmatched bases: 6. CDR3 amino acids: CASSPLAGGLYNEQFF. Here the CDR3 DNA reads TGTGCCAGCTCGCCGCTAGCGGGGGGGCTCTACAATGAGCAGTTCTTC. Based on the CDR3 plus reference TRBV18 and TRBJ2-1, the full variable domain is NAGVMQNPRHLVRRRGQEARLRCSPMKGHSHVYWYRQLPEEGLKFMVYLQKENIIDESGMPKERFSAEFPKEGPSILRIQQVVRGDSAAYFCASSPLAGGLYNEQFFGPGTRLTVL.

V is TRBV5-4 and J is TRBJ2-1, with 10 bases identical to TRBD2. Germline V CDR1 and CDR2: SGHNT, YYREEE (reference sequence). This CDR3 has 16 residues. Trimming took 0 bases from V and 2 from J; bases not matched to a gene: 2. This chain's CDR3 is CASSLVSGGTYNEQFF. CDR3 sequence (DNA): TGTGCCAGCAGCTTGGTTAGCGGGGGGACCTACAATGAGCAGTTCTTC.

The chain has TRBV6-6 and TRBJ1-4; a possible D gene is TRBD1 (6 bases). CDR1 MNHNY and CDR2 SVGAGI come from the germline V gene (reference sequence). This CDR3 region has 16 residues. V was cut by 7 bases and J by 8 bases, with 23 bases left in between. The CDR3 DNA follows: TGTGCCAGCACCTACAGGGATAGTCCCGCCTGGGAAAAACTGTTTTTT. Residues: CASTYRDSPAWEKLFF.

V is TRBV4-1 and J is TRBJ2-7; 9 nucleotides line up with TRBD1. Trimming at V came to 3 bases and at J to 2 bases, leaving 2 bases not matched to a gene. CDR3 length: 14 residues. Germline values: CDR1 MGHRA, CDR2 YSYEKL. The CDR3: CASSHGQGPYEQYF. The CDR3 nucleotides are TGCGCCAGCAGCCATGGACAGGGGCCCTACGAGCAGTACTTC.

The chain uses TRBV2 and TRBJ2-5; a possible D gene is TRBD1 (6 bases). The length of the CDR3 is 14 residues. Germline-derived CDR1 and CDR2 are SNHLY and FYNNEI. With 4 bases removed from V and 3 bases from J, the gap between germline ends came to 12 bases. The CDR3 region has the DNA TGTGCCAGCAGTGCGCAGGGGCGAGAAGAGACCCAGTACTTC. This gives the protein CASSAQGREETQYF.

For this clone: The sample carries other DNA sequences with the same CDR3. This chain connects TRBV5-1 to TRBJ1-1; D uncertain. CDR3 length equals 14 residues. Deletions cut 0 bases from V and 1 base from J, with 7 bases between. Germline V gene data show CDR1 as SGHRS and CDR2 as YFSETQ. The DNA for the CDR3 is TGCGCCAGCAGCTTGGTCCCAGAGAACACTGAAGCTTTCTTT. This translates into CASSLVPENTEAFF.

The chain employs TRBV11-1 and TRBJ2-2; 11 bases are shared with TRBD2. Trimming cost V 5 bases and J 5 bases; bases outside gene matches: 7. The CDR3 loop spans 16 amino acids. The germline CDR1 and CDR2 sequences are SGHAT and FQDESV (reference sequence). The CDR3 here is CASSPKTSGETGELFF. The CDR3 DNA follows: TGTGCCAGCAGCCCAAAGACTAGCGGGGAGACCGGGGAGCTGTTTTTT.

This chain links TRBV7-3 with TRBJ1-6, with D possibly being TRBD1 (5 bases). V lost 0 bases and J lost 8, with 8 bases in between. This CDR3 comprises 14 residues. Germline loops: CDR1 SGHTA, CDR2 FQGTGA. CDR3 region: CASSLTGVDSPLHF. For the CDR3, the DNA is TGTGCCAGCAGCTTAACAGGGGTGGATTCACCCCTCCACTTT.